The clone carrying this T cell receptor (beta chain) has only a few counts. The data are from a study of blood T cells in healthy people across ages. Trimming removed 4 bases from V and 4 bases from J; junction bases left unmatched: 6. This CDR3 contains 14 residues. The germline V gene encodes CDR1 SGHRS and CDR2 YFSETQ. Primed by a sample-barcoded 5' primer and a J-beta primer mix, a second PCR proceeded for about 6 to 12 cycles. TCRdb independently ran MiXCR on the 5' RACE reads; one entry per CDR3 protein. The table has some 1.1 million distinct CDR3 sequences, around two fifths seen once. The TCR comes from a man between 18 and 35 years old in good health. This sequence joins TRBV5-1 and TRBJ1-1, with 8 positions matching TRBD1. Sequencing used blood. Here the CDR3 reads CASSAQGARTEAFF. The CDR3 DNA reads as TGCGCCAGCAGCGCCCAGGGGGCTCGCACTGAAGCTTTCTTT.